The 3 T cell receptor beta chains listed next were all sequenced from one sample in a study of blood T cell repertoires in COVID-19. TCRdb's table, derived via immunoSEQ multiplex PCR, lists solely in-frame clones and lacks some. This table holds fewer than 200,000 clones, about 85% found once. Sequences were obtained from peripheral blood. The source is a man aged 55 to 70 who had recovered from COVID-19.

This rearrangement joins TRBV7-3 to TRBJ1-2; TRBD1 agrees at 9 bases. Germline V CDR1 and CDR2: SGHTA, FQGTGA. The CDR3 sequence is 15 residues long. V was pared by 5 bases and J by 5 bases, with 9 bases of the junction left unmatched. CDR3 amino acids: CASSPTGGQGYGYTF. The CDR3 nucleotides read TGTGCCAGCAGCCCTACCGGGGGACAGGGATATGGCTACACCTTC. The full variable domain, completed using reference TRBV7-3 and TRBJ1-2, is GAGVSQTPSNKVTEKGKYVELRCDPISGHTALYWYRQSLGQGPEFLIYFQGTGAADDSGLPNDRFFAVRPEGSVSTLKIQRTERGDSAVYLCASSPTGGQGYGYTFGSGTRLTVV.

This rearrangement joins TRBV6-5 to TRBJ2-1; D is possibly TRBD1 (6 bases). The CDR3 spans 16 residues. Trimming took 0 bases from V and 5 from J, leaving 14 bases between them. Per germline, CDR1 MNHEY and CDR2 SVGAGI. For the CDR3, the DNA is TGTGCCAGCAGTTACTCGTACGGACAGTTCAACAATGAGCAGTTCTTC. Protein sequence: CASSYSYGQFNNEQFF.

This clone appeared a single time. This chain joins TRBV2 and TRBJ1-1; D possibly corresponds to TRBD1 (6 bases). The CDR3 is 16 residues long. The germline gives CDR1 SNHLY, CDR2 FYNNEI. The germline V and J ends were trimmed by 7 bases and 1 base, with 19 bases remaining between them. CDR3 amino acids: CASIKEGGVANTEAFF. DNA of the CDR3: TGTGCCAGCATAAAAGAGGGGGGGGTGGCGAACACTGAAGCTTTCTTT.